The 14 T cell receptor beta chains in this list originate from one sample, sequenced in a study of response to subunit inactivated influenza vaccine. MiXCR was run by TCRdb on the RT-PCR reads, yielding one entry per CDR3 protein. This sample has about 650,000 distinct CDR3 sequences; less than 15% occur once, and the top ten carry approximately 7.6%. This sample comprised PBMCs from blood, obtained 14 to 15 days before vaccination. Receptor source: a man aged 45-60 years who received an inactivated influenza vaccine.

This clonotype was observed a few times. The V gene is TRBV5-1, the J gene TRBJ2-4; TRBD1 is a possible D gene (5 bases). V dropped 0 bases and J dropped 3 bases, with 13 bases sitting between them. The CDR3 is 16 amino acids. Germline V gives CDR1 SGHRS, CDR2 YFSETQ. In nucleotides, the CDR3 is TGCGCCAGCAGCTTGGGGGGCCTACGAGACAAAAACATTCAGTACTTC. Protein: CASSLGGLRDKNIQYF.

The V call is TRBV6-5, the J call TRBJ1-5; D remains ambiguous. V lost 5 bases and J lost 11, with 19 bases in between. Germline-derived CDR1 and CDR2 are MNHEY and SVGAGI. The CDR3 is made up of 14 amino acids. The CDR3 sequence: CASSTHPSSPAQHF. DNA for the CDR3: TGTGCCAGCAGTACTCACCCCAGTTCCCCAGCCCAGCATTTT.

This clonotype was detected once. This chain connects TRBV4-3 to TRBJ2-7, with 8 bases identical to TRBD1. Germline values: CDR1 LGHNA, CDR2 YSLEER. The length of the CDR3 is 16 residues. Trimming cost V 0 bases and J 3 bases; bases outside gene matches: 7. Written as DNA, the CDR3 is TGCGCCAGCAGCCAAGATTTCGGGACAGGAGACTACGAGCAGTACTTC. Encoded protein: CASSQDFGTGDYEQYF.

The rearrangement joins TRBV19 to TRBJ2-7; D gene unclear. The length of the CDR3 is 13 residues. V shed 5 bases and J shed 0 bases, with 8 bases lying between them. Germline V gene data show CDR1 as LNHDA and CDR2 as SQIVND (reference sequence). The CDR3 reads CASSRTNSYEQYF. The CDR3 DNA reads as TGTGCCAGTAGTCGGACGAACTCCTACGAGCAGTACTTC.

The J gene is TRBJ2-1, the V gene TRBV11-2; 9 nucleotides line up with TRBD2. V shed 0 bases, J shed 12 bases, and the junction held 18 bases outside the gene matches. The CDR3 covers 18 residues. Germline V gene sequence: CDR1 SGHAT, CDR2 FQNNGV. The CDR3 spells CASSLDGPPWNSGSGQFF. CDR3 sequence (DNA): TGTGCCAGCAGCTTAGATGGTCCCCCCTGGAATAGCGGGAGTGGGCAGTTCTTC. Full variable domain (missing parts from reference TRBV11-2 and TRBJ2-1): EAGVAQSPRYKIIEKRQSVAFWCNPISGHATLYWYQQILGQGPKLLIQFQNNGVVDDSQLPKDRFSAERLKGVDSTLKIQPAKLEDSAVYLCASSLDGPPWNSGSGQFFGPGTRLTVL.

CDR3 residues: CSARGLAGGDNEQFF. The CDR3 bases are TGCAGTGCTAGAGGTCTAGCGGGAGGGGACAATGAGCAGTTCTTC. This sequence joins TRBV20-1 and TRBJ2-1; 12 nucleotides line up with TRBD2. The CDR3 extends over 15 amino acids. The trim removed 1 base at V and 5 bases at J, leaving 3 bases unmatched. Germline V CDR1 and CDR2: DFQATT, SNEGSKA (reference sequence).

This rearrangement joins TRBV6-1 to TRBJ1-1; 9 nucleotides line up with TRBD1. The V segment lost 4 bases and the J segment 4 bases; nucleotides outside the gene matches: 13. The CDR3 has 17 amino acids. Germline-derived CDR1 and CDR2 are MNHNS and SASEGT. The DNA for the CDR3 is TGTGCCAGCAGTGCGATGGGGACAGGGACCGGCAGCACTGAAGCTTTCTTT. This sequence encodes CASSAMGTGTGSTEAFF.

J is TRBJ2-2 and V is TRBV6-6; the match to TRBD2 covers 9 bases. The CDR3 runs to 13 residues. CDR1 MNHNY and CDR2 SVGAGI come from the germline V gene (reference sequence). J gave up 9 bases and V 6 bases, and 5 bases lay outside the gene matches. The CDR3 here is CASRGGGARELFF. In DNA form, the CDR3 reads TGTGCCAGCAGAGGCGGGGGGGCCCGGGAGCTGTTTTTT.

This clonotype was counted a few times. V is TRBV12-3 or TRBV12-4 and J is TRBJ2-3; D gene unclear. The CDR3 runs 14 residues. V lost 4 bases and J lost 2, with 10 bases in between. CDR3 DNA: TGTGCCAGCAGTTCAAGACTTACCACAGATACGCAGTATTTT. Translating it yields CASSSRLTTDTQYF.

This rearrangement joins TRBV7-2 to TRBJ2-7; 8 nucleotides align to TRBD2. This CDR3 region has 16 residues. CDR1 SGHTA and CDR2 FQGNSA come from the germline V gene. V was pared by 1 base and J by 0 bases, with 5 bases of the junction left unmatched. DNA of the CDR3: TGTGCCAGCAGCTTAGTAGGGACTAGGAGCTCCTACGAGCAGTACTTC. Translating it yields CASSLVGTRSSYEQYF.

The rearrangement uses TRBV29-1 and TRBJ2-7, with D unresolved. CDR1 and CDR2 (germline): SQVTM, ANQGSEA. The CDR3 has 13 residues. V gave up 0 bases and J gave up 4 bases, with 10 bases separating them. CDR3: CSVEEAASYEQYF. The DNA for the CDR3 is TGCAGCGTTGAAGAGGCCGCCAGTTACGAGCAGTACTTC.

This clonotype was detected many times. The chain joins TRBV28 to TRBJ1-5; 8 bases line up with TRBD1. This CDR3 contains 15 residues. The V segment lost 6 bases and the J segment 1 base; nucleotides outside the gene matches: 5. In germline, CDR1 is MDHEN, CDR2 SYDVKM. The CDR3 protein is CASRSDRASNQPQHF. As DNA, the CDR3 is TGTGCCAGCAGGTCGGACAGGGCAAGCAATCAGCCCCAGCATTTT.

This clonotype was counted only a few times. The chain joins TRBV11-2 to TRBJ2-5; D possibly corresponds to TRBD2 (7 bases). Trimming took 6 bases from V and 13 from J, leaving 15 bases between them. CDR1 is SGHAT, CDR2 FQNNGV, per germline. This CDR3 comprises 11 residues. CDR3 loop: CASSSGASGYF. The CDR3 DNA is TGTGCCAGCAGTTCGGGGGCTAGCGGGTACTTC. Full variable domain (outside the CDR3, taken from reference TRBV11-2 and TRBJ2-5): EAGVAQSPRYKIIEKRQSVAFWCNPISGHATLYWYQQILGQGPKLLIQFQNNGVVDDSQLPKDRFSAERLKGVDSTLKIQPAKLEDSAVYLCASSSGASGYFGPGTRLLVL.

This chain connects TRBV11-1 to TRBJ2-5; the match to TRBD1 covers 8 bases. After removal of 5 bases from V and 5 bases from J, the junction contained 19 bases not matched to a gene. Germline CDR1 and CDR2: SGHAT and FQDESV (reference sequence). This CDR3 has 18 amino acids. The CDR3 DNA reads as TGTGCCAGCAGCCACCCGTTGCAGGGGGCCTACATCGGGGAGACCCAGTACTTC. Encoded protein: CASSHPLQGAYIGETQYF.